These 11 T cell receptor beta chains were all obtained from the same sample, sequenced in a study of regulatory T cells in long-lasting Graves disease. Arm-PCR of CDR3 regions with iRepertoire HTBI primers generated TCR beta libraries. TCRdb reprocessed the multiplex PCR reads with MiXCR, giving one entry per CDR3 protein. The sample shows some 470,000 distinct CDR3 sequences, about 22% of them seen only once. Time point given: persistent/refractory GD, antithyroid drugs over 5 years with positive TRAb. The TCR library was made from RNA extracted from PBMCs. This sample comprised peripheral blood mononuclear cells (PBMCs), obtained when the disease was refractory, from a patient treated with antithyroid drugs. The receptors originated from a female donor with Graves disease.

This clonotype was counted a few times. The gene calls are TRBV4-3 and TRBJ1-3; no clear D. The germline gives CDR1 LGHNA, CDR2 YSLEER. The CDR3 runs to 17 residues. Trimming cost V 4 bases and J 2 bases, with 18 bases left between them. This CDR3 reads CASSPHPGSRPGNTIYF. CDR3 DNA sequence: TGCGCCAGCAGCCCACATCCGGGCTCCCGACCTGGAAACACCATATATTTT.

This clonotype was seen more than once but under ten times. V and J are TRBV2 and TRBJ2-3; D ambiguous. The germline gives CDR1 SNHLY, CDR2 FYNNEI. The CDR3 runs to 14 residues. V was pared by 5 bases and J by 0 bases, with 9 bases between. CDR3 residues: CASSRSQSTDTQYF. CDR3 DNA sequence: TGTGCCAGCAGTCGTTCACAAAGCACAGATACGCAGTATTTT.

The V and J genes are TRBV5-5 and TRBJ1-2; 7 bases map to TRBD1. CDR1 SGHKS and CDR2 YYEKEE come from the germline V gene (reference sequence). J lost 3 bases, V lost 4 bases, and 6 bases had no gene match. The CDR3 consists of 14 residues. The chain's CDR3 is CASSPRQGDYGYTF. In DNA, the CDR3 is TGTGCCAGCAGCCCGAGACAGGGAGACTATGGCTACACCTTC.

This chain connects TRBV28 to TRBJ1-1, with D uncertain. The germline gives CDR1 MDHEN, CDR2 SYDVKM. V gave up 10 bases and J gave up 0 bases, with 18 bases separating them. The CDR3 spans 15 residues. The CDR3 spells CATHLPGAMNTEAFF. The DNA of the CDR3 is TGTGCCACCCATCTACCTGGCGCCATGAACACTGAAGCTTTCTTT.

The chain recombines TRBV7-8 with TRBJ1-5, with a weak D call TRBD1 (5 bases). The germline V and J ends were trimmed by 5 bases and 2 bases, with 10 bases remaining between them. In germline, CDR1 is SGHVS, CDR2 FQNEAQ. There are 14 residues in the CDR3. This CDR3 reads CASSIGVGNQPQHF. The CDR3 DNA sequence: TGTGCCAGCAGCATAGGGGTGGGCAATCAGCCCCAGCATTTT.

This clonotype was detected many times. V gene TRBV5-1 combines with J gene TRBJ2-7, with 13 bases identical to TRBD2. The V segment lost 4 bases and the J segment 2 bases; nucleotides outside the gene matches: 3. Germline V gene sequence: CDR1 SGHRS, CDR2 YFSETQ. The CDR3 contains 15 residues. Here the CDR3 reads CASSVGTSGTYEQYF. The CDR3 DNA reads TGCGCCAGCAGCGTTGGGACTAGCGGGACCTACGAGCAGTACTTC.

The CDR3, as DNA: TGCAGTGCTAGAGATCGTGGCGGGGCATACGAGCAGTACTTC. Amino acid sequence: CSARDRGGAYEQYF. The chain couples TRBV20-1 to TRBJ2-7; possibly TRBD2 for D (6 bases). There are 14 residues in the CDR3. Germline values: CDR1 DFQATT, CDR2 SNEGSKA (reference sequence). V was shortened by 0 bases and J by 4 bases, with 13 bases between the two germline ends.

The chain carries TRBV6-2 or TRBV6-3 and TRBJ1-5, with D possibly TRBD1 on 5 matching bases. V lost 6 bases and J 0 bases, leaving 21 bases between the germline ends. This CDR3 region has 18 residues. Per germline, CDR1 MNHEY and CDR2 SVGEGT. CDR3 DNA: TGTGCCAGCAGCGAATTTCCTCCACAGGTTTATAGCAATCAGCCCCAGCATTTT. Translation: CASSEFPPQVYSNQPQHF.

The V call is TRBV7-9, the J call TRBJ2-7; the D gene could be TRBD1 or TRBD2 (5 bases each). This CDR3 comprises 13 residues. The germline gives CDR1 SEHNR, CDR2 FQNEAQ (reference sequence). V shed 5 bases and J shed 3 bases, with 11 bases lying between them. The CDR3 DNA follows: TGTGCCAGCAGCGCTGGGACCTACTACGAGCAGTACTTC. As protein: CASSAGTYYEQYF.

This chain links TRBV4-1 with TRBJ1-2; TRBD1 might be the D (5 bases). Germline CDR1 is MGHRA and CDR2 is YSYEKL. This CDR3 contains 14 residues. With 1 base removed from V and 3 bases from J, the gap between germline ends came to 9 bases. The DNA of the CDR3 is TGCGCCAGCAGCCAAGGGGGCGCTCACTATGGCTACACCTTC. Encoded protein: CASSQGGAHYGYTF.

This clonotype was seen more than once but under ten times. Here the CDR3 reads CASSVGETGELFF. The CDR3 DNA is TGTGCCAGCAGCGTAGGGGAGACCGGGGAGCTGTTTTTT. V is TRBV9 and J is TRBJ2-2; possible D gene TRBD2, 5 bases. Germline CDR1 SGDLS, CDR2 YYNGEE. With 0 bases removed from V and 5 bases from J, the gap between germline ends came to 5 bases. The CDR3 has 13 amino acids.